A selection of T cell receptor beta chains follows, all from one sample in a study of STAT5B mutations in CD4+ large granular lymphocyte leukemia. Profiled with immunoSEQ multiplex PCR; TCRdb holds only in-frame clones, not every one. The table lists under 35,000 clones, 55% to 80% of them singletons, with approximately 1.6% in the top ten. The source material was CD4+ T cells from blood buffy coats. The receptor source for this set is a human donor in good health. CDR3s include the opening cysteine and the closing phenylalanine or tryptophan. The order of the fields is J gene, clone size, V gene, CDR3 protein. Some rows have no size entry. The others give once, few or many, or a class for an expanded clone.

J gene: TRBJ2-3; clone size: -; V gene: TRBV21-1; CDR3 protein: CASSKRAGGPDTQYF
J gene: TRBJ1-2; clone size: few; V gene: TRBV27; CDR3 protein: CASSFRGLNYGYTF
J gene: TRBJ2-3; clone size: -; V gene: TRBV27; CDR3 protein: CASSLLKWTGTTDTQYF
J gene: TRBJ2-5; clone size: -; V gene: TRBV21-1; CDR3 protein: CASSTLARVTQYF
J gene: TRBJ2-7; clone size: -; V gene: TRBV19; CDR3 protein: CASKHGTKDEQYF
J gene: TRBJ1-1; clone size: -; V gene: TRBV28; CDR3 protein: CASSWGTVPEAFF
J gene: TRBJ1-1; clone size: -; V gene: TRBV5-4; CDR3 protein: CASSLDRAGEAFF
J gene: TRBJ2-7; clone size: -; V gene: TRBV27; CDR3 protein: CASKVSAGFFYEQYF
J gene: TRBJ2-1; clone size: -; V gene: TRBV7-9; CDR3 protein: CASSLATGGQFF
J gene: TRBJ2-2; clone size: -; V gene: TRBV15; CDR3 protein: CATSRDGVGELFF
J gene: TRBJ1-2; clone size: -; V gene: TRBV5-6; CDR3 protein: CASSLRSGGYTF
J gene: TRBJ1-6; clone size: -; V gene: TRBV4-1; CDR3 protein: CASSQTQGGSSYNSPLHF
J gene: TRBJ1-1; clone size: once; V gene: TRBV7-3; CDR3 protein: CASSPTPRGGDTEAFF
J gene: TRBJ1-4; clone size: -; V gene: TRBV5-5; CDR3 protein: CASSKQGSYSGETNEKLFF
J gene: TRBJ2-7; clone size: -; V gene: TRBV5-1; CDR3 protein: CASSLAVGGQGAAEQYF
J gene: TRBJ1-2; clone size: -; V gene: TRBV7-9; CDR3 protein: CASTPDTNYGYTF